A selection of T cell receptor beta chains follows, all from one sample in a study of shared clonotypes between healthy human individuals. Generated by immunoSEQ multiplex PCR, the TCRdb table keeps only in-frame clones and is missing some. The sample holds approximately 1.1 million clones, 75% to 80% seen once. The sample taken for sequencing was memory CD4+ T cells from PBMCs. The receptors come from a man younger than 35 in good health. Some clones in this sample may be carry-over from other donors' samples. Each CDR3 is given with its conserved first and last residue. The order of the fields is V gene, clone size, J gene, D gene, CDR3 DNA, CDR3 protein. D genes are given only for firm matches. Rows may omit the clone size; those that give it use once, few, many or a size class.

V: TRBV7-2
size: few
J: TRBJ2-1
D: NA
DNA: TGTGCCAGCAGCTTAAAGGCGGGGCCATACAATGAGCAGTTCTTC
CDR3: CASSLKAGPYNEQFF

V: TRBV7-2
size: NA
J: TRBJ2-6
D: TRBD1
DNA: TGTGCCAGCAGCCCGGGACAGGGGAGGGCTGGGGCCAACGTCCTGACTTTC
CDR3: CASSPGQGRAGANVLTF

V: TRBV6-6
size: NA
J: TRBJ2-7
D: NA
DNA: TGTGCCAGCAGCCCCACGGGGGAGACTATGAAGCAGTACTTC
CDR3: CASSPTGETMKQYF

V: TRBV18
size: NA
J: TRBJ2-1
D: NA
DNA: TGTGCCAGCTCACTCCCCTTAGGCGCTGAGCAGTTCTTC
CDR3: CASSLPLGAEQFF

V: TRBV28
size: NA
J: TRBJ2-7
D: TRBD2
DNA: TGTGCCAGCTGGACTAGCGGGAGTTACGAGCAGTACTTC
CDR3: CASWTSGSYEQYF

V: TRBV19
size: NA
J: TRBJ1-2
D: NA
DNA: TGTGCCAGTAGTGCCTCGACACCGTATGGCTACACCTTC
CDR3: CASSASTPYGYTF

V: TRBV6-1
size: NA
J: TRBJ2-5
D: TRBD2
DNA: TGTGCCAGCAGCGAAGGGAGGGGCCGCTACCAAGAGACCCAGTACTTC
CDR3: CASSEGRGRYQETQYF

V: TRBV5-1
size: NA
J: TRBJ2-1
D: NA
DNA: TGCGCCAGCAGCTTGGCCGCATCCTACAATGAGCAGTTCTTC
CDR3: CASSLAASYNEQFF

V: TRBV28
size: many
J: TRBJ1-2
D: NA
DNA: TGTGCCAGCAGTTTAGGGATTTTACGAGGGGGGACTAACTATGGCTACACCTTC
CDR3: CASSLGILRGGTNYGYTF

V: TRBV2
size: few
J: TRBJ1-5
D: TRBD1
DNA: TGTGCCAGCAGTTACTTGGACAGGGGACAGCCCCAGCATTTT
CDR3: CASSYLDRGQPQHF

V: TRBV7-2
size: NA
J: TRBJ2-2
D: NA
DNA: TGTGCCAGCAGCTTATGGGGGACGGCCACCGGGGAGCTGTTTTTT
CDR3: CASSLWGTATGELFF

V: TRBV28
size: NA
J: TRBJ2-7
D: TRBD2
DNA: TGTGCCAGCAGTCAATTTAGCGGGAGCTACGAGCAGTACTTC
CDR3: CASSQFSGSYEQYF

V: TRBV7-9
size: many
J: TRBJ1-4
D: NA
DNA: TGTGCCAGCAGCTTAGGAGGGTCACGAAATGAAAAACTGTTTTTT
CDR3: CASSLGGSRNEKLFF

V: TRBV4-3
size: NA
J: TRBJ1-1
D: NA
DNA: TGCGCCAGCAGCCAAGAAACCGGGGATACTGAAGCTTTCTTT
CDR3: CASSQETGDTEAFF

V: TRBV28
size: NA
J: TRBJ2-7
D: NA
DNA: TGTGCCAGCAGTCCCCCAGCTCCAGACCCCCCCGAGCAGTACTTC
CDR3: CASSPPAPDPPEQYF

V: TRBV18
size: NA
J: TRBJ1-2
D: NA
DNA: TGTGCCAGCTCACCTCCGGCAGACTATGGCTACACCTTC
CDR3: CASSPPADYGYTF

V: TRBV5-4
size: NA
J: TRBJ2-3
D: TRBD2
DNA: TGTGCCAGCAGCTTGTGGCCCGGGACTAGTCCAGATACGCAGTATTTT
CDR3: CASSLWPGTSPDTQYF